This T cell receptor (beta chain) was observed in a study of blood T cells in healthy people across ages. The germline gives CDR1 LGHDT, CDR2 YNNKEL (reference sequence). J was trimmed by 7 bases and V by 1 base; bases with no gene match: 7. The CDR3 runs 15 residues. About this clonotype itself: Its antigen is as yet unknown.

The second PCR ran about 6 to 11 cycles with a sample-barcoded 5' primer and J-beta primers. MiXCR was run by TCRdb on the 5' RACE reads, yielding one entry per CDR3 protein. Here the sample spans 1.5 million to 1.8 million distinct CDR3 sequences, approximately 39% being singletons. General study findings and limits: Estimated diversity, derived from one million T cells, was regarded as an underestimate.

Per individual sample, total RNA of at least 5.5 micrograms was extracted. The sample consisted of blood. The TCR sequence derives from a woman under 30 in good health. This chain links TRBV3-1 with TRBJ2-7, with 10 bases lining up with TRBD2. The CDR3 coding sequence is TGTGCCAGCAGCCAAGGAACTAGCGGGAACGATGAGCAGTACTTC. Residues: CASSQGTSGNDEQYF.